This T cell receptor (beta chain) was sequenced during a study of cytomegalovirus exposure and HLA in healthy donors. V was pared by 4 bases and J by 0 bases, with 12 bases between. Looked up from germline, CDR1 is SQVTM and CDR2 is ANQGSEA. This CDR3 spans 14 amino acids. Study-wide results and caveats: Further analysis was carried out later, and it showed several of the most significant clusters appearing linked to common viral pathogens. Some TCR beta chains (roughly 150 of them) were listed as cytomegalovirus-associated.

Sampled while nominally healthy, donors likely had unrecorded immune exposures. In the PCR, 60 Vbeta and 13 Jbeta primers were used. Produced via immunoSEQ multiplex PCR; TCRdb's table is partial and in-frame only. The sample has approximately 100,000 clones, more than 60% seen once. Concerning this clone itself: Its target is unknown.

The chain links TRBV29-1 to TRBJ1-1; maybe TRBD1 (6 bases). Sequencing used PBMCs. This clonotype was sampled from a woman between 18 and 29 years old in good health and CMV-seropositive. DNA for the CDR3: TGCAGCGTTGCACAGGGTCCCATGAACACTGAAGCTTTCTTT. Translating it yields CSVAQGPMNTEAFF.